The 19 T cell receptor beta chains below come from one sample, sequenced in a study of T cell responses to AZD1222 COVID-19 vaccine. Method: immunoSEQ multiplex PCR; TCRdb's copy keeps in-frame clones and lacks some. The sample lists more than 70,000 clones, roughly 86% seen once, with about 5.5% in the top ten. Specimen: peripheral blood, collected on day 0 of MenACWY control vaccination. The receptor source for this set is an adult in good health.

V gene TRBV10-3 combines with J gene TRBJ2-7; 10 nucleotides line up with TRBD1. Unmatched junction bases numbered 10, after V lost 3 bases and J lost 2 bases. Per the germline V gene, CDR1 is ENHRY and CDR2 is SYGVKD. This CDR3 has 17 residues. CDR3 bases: TGTGCCATCAGTGATCGGGACAGGGGAGTGTCTACCTACGAGCAGTACTTC. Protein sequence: CAISDRDRGVSTYEQYF.

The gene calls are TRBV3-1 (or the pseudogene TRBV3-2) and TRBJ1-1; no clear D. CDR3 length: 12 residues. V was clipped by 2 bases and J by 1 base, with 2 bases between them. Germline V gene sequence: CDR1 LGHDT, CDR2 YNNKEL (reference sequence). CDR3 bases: TGTGCCAGCAGCCAACAGAACACTGAAGCTTTCTTT. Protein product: CASSQQNTEAFF.

CDR3 in amino acids: CASSKATPGQSYNEQFF. The CDR3 coding sequence is TGTGCCAGCAGCAAAGCGACACCGGGACAGTCCTACAATGAGCAGTTCTTC. The chain is built from TRBV21-1 and TRBJ2-1; TRBD1 was called by the table and not checked on the DNA. TRBV21-1 is classified as a pseudogene. This CDR3 comprises 17 residues.

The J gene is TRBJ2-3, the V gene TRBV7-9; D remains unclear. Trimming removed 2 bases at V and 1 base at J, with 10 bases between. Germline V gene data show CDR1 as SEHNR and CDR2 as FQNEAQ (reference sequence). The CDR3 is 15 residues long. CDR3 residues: CASSLNPSGTDTQYF. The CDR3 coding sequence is TGTGCCAGCAGCTTAAATCCCAGTGGCACAGATACGCAGTATTTT.

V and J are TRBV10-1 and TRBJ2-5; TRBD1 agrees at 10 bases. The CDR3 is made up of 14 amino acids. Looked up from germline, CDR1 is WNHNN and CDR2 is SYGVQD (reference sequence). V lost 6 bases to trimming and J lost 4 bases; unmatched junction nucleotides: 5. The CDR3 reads CASSGDRGSETQYF. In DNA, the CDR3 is TGCGCCAGCAGCGGGGACAGGGGATCAGAGACCCAGTACTTC.

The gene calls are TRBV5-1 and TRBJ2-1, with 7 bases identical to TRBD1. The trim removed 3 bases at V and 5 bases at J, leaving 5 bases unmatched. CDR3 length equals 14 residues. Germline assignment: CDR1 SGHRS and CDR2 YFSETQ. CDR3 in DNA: TGCGCCAGCAGCTGGGGACAGTCTAACAATGAGCAGTTCTTC. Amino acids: CASSWGQSNNEQFF. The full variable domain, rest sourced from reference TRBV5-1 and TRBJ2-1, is KAGVTQTPRYLIKTRGQQVTLSCSPISGHRSVSWYQQTPGQGLQFLFEYFSETQRNKGNFPGRFSGRQFSNSRSEMNVSTLELGDSALYLCASSWGQSNNEQFFGPGTRLTVL.

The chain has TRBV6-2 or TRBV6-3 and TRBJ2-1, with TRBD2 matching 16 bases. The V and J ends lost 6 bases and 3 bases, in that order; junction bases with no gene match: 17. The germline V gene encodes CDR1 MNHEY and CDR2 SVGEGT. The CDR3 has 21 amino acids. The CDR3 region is CASSGTPLPGLAGGDYNEQFF. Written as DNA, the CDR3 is TGTGCCAGCAGCGGGACCCCCTTACCGGGACTAGCGGGGGGGGACTACAATGAGCAGTTCTTC.

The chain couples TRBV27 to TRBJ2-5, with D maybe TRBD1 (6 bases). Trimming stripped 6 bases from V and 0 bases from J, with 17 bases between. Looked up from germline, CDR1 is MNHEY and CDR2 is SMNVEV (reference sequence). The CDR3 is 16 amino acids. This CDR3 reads CASSVTTGMYQETQYF. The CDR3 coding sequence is TGTGCCAGCAGCGTTACGACAGGCATGTACCAAGAGACCCAGTACTTC.

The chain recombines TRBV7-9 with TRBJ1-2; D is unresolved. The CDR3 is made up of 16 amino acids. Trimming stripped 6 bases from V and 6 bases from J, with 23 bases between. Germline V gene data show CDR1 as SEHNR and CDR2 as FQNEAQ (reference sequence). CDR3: CASSSRTGLEEDGYTF. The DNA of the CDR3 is TGTGCCAGCAGTTCCCGGACTGGCCTGGAGGAAGATGGCTACACCTTC.

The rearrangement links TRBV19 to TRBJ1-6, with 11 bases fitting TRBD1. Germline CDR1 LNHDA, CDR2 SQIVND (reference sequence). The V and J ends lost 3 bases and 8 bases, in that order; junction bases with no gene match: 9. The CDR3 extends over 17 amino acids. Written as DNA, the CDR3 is TGTGCCAGTAGTATCGGGGCCGGGACAGGGGGTTATTCACCCCTCCACTTT. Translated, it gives CASSIGAGTGGYSPLHF.

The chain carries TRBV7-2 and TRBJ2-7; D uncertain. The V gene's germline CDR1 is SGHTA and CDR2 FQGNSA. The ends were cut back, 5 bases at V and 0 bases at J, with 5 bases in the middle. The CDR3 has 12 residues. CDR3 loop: CASSPRSYEQYF. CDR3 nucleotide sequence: TGTGCCAGCAGCCCCCGCTCCTACGAGCAGTACTTC.

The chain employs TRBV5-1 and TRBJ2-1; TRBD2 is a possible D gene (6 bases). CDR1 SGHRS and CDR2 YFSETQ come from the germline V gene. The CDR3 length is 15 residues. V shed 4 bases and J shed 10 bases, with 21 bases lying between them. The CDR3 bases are TGCGCCAGCAGCCCTTTTGCGGGGCCAATGCGCGAGCAGTTCTTC. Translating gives CASSPFAGPMREQFF.

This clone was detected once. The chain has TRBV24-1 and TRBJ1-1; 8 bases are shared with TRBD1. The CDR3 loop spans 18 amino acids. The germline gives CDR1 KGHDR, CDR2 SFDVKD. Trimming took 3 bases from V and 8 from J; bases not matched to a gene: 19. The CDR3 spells CATSDPHGQGWGRREAFF. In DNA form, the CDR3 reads TGTGCCACCAGTGATCCTCACGGACAGGGATGGGGAAGGAGGGAAGCTTTCTTT.

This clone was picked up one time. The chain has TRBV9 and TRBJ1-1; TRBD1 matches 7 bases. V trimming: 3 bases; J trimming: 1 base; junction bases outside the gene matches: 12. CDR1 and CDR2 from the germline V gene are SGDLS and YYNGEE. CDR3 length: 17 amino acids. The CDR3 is CASSASGGQVANTEAFF. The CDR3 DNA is TGTGCCAGCAGCGCCTCAGGGGGGCAAGTGGCGAACACTGAAGCTTTCTTT.

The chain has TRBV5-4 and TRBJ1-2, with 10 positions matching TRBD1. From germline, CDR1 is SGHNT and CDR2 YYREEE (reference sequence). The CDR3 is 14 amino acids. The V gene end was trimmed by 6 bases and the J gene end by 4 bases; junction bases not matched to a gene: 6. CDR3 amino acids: CASTRGQGFYGYTF. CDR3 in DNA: TGTGCCAGCACCCGGGGACAGGGGTTCTATGGCTACACCTTC.

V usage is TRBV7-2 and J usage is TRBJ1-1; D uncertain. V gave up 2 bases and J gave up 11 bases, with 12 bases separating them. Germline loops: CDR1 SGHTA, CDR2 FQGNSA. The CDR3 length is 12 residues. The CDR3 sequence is CASSLYSNGAFF. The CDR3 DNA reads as TGTGCCAGCAGCTTATATAGTAATGGGGCTTTCTTT.

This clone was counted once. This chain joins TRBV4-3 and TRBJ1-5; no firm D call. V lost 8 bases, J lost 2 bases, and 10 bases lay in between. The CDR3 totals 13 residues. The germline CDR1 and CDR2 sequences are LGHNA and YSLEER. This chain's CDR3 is CASGGVGNQPQHF. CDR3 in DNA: TGCGCCAGCGGCGGCGTCGGCAATCAGCCCCAGCATTTT.

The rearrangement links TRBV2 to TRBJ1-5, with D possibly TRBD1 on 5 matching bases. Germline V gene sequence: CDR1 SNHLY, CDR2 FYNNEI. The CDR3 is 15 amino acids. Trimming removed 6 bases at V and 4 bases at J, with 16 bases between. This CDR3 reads CASSARDLSNQPQHF. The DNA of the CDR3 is TGTGCCAGCAGCGCCCGGGACCTTAGTAATCAGCCCCAGCATTTT.

The CDR3 here is CASSGSEMNTEAFF. CDR3 bases: TGCGCCAGCAGTGGGTCTGAGATGAACACTGAAGCTTTCTTT. This chain links TRBV10-2 with TRBJ1-1, with D hard to call. Trimming removed 4 bases at V and 0 bases at J, with 9 bases between. The CDR3 runs to 14 residues. The germline gives CDR1 WSHSY, CDR2 SAAADI.